The 29 T cell receptor beta chains reported below all come from one sample, sequenced in a study of T cell changes during pregnancy in multiple sclerosis (dated by TCRdb to about 2019). The library was generated by the immunoSEQ multiplex PCR assay. Imported from immuneACCESS, the table was reduced by TCRdb to in-frame sequences with V and J called. These copies leave out some clones; in studies compared against another copy, an unresolved V gene accounts for under half, and the cause of the remainder is not known. Counted in this sample were 70,000 to 80,000 clones; 90% to 95% of them appeared once. The ten largest clones capture more than 0.9% of the sample. This material consisted of peripheral blood, taken in the first trimester of pregnancy. The receptor source for this set is a female donor with multiple sclerosis, enrolled in a pregnancy study.

This clone turned up a few times. The chain carries TRBV2 and TRBJ2-1; 10 positions agree with TRBD2. The CDR3 covers 15 residues. Germline V lookup: CDR1 SNHLY, CDR2 FYNNEI. V was clipped by 7 bases and J by 6 bases; unmatched bases: 9. CDR3 DNA: TGTGCCAGCACCTCCGGGACTAGCGATAGCAATGAGCAGTTCTTC. Amino acid sequence: CASTSGTSDSNEQFF.

The chain employs TRBV5-1 and TRBJ1-2, with D perhaps TRBD1 (6 bases). The CDR3 is 15 residues long. With 0 bases removed from V and 7 bases from J, the gap between germline ends came to 16 bases. The germline gives CDR1 SGHRS, CDR2 YFSETQ. This chain's CDR3 is CASSLGPVRGTGYTF. For the CDR3, the DNA is TGCGCCAGCAGCTTGGGTCCGGTAAGGGGGACTGGCTACACCTTC.

In its sample, this clone was seen a few times. This chain connects TRBV4-1 to TRBJ1-2, with D perhaps TRBD1 (6 bases). The V end was cut by 2 bases, the J end by 3 bases, with 16 bases between. The CDR3 is 16 residues long. Germline V CDR1 and CDR2: MGHRA, YSYEKL. The DNA for the CDR3 is TGCGCCAGCAGCCAAATAGGGCCAGGGGTGGACTATGGCTACACCTTC. Translated, it gives CASSQIGPGVDYGYTF.

V is TRBV6-5 and J is TRBJ2-3; 8 positions match TRBD2. Germline CDR1 and CDR2: MNHEY and SVGAGI. With V trimmed by 6 bases and J by 9 bases, 8 bases remained unmatched. CDR3 size: 13 residues. The CDR3 region is CASSPHRGGTQYF. The CDR3 coding sequence is TGTGCCAGCAGCCCCCATCGCGGGGGGACGCAGTATTTT.

DNA of the CDR3: TGTGCCAGCAGTGAGCTACCCTCCGGGACAGCGAGCTATGGCTACACCTTC. Its translation is CASSELPSGTASYGYTF. The chain is built from TRBV2 and TRBJ1-2; TRBD1 matches at 7 bases. The CDR3 length is 17 residues. With 3 bases clipped from V and 4 bases from J, the junction kept 14 bases outside the gene matches. The germline CDR1 and CDR2 sequences are SNHLY and FYNNEI.

This chain links TRBV19 with TRBJ2-1, with 13 bases lining up with TRBD2. Germline V lookup: CDR1 LNHDA, CDR2 SQIVND (reference sequence). CDR3 length: 15 residues. The trim removed 5 bases at V and 10 bases at J, leaving 8 bases unmatched. The CDR3 DNA reads as TGTGCCAGTAGTCCACCGGGACTAGCGGGATTAGAGCAGTTCTTC. Translated: CASSPPGLAGLEQFF.

The chain carries TRBV5-1 and TRBJ1-1, with TRBD1 matching over 7 bases. The germline gives CDR1 SGHRS, CDR2 YFSETQ. The CDR3 length is 15 residues. Unmatched junction bases numbered 8, after V lost 2 bases and J lost 4 bases. CDR3 in DNA: TGCGCCAGCAGCTTTACAGGGGCCCTATTCACTGAAGCTTTCTTT. This encodes CASSFTGALFTEAFF.

The J gene is TRBJ1-2, the V gene TRBV7-2; D may be TRBD1 (6 bases). This CDR3 region has 16 residues. V shed 1 base and J shed 8 bases, with 20 bases lying between them. The germline gives CDR1 SGHTA, CDR2 FQGNSA. CDR3 sequence reads: CASSLEFGGPGGGYTF. For the CDR3, the DNA is TGTGCCAGCAGCTTAGAGTTTGGGGGGCCGGGGGGCGGCTACACCTTC.

V is TRBV7-9 and J is TRBJ2-7; a weak D match, TRBD1 (5 bases). V gave up 6 bases and J gave up 2 bases, with 17 bases separating them. Germline loops: CDR1 SEHNR, CDR2 FQNEAQ (reference sequence). The CDR3 consists of 15 residues. For the CDR3, the DNA is TGTGCCAGCAGTTCCTACAGGCGTACCACCTACGAGCAGTACTTC. Translated: CASSSYRRTTYEQYF. Full variable domain (outside the CDR3, taken from reference TRBV7-9 and TRBJ2-7): DTGVSQNPRHKITKRGQNVTFRCDPISEHNRLYWYRQTLGQGPEFLTYFQNEAQLEKSRLLSDRFSAERPKGSFSTLEIQRTEQGDSAMYLCASSSYRRTTYEQYFGPGTRLTVT.

The chain links TRBV2 to TRBJ1-2; D not certain. The V end lost 6 bases, the J end lost 7 bases, and 12 bases lay between the germline ends. CDR3 length equals 12 residues. Germline-derived CDR1 and CDR2 are SNHLY and FYNNEI. CDR3 sequence (DNA): TGTGCCAGCAGGAGAGTAACCGTTGGCTACACCTTC. This translates into CASRRVTVGYTF.

V gene TRBV5-4 combines with J gene TRBJ2-7; 15 bases agree with TRBD2. V dropped 4 bases and J dropped 11; count of bases not matched to a gene: 7. CDR1 is SGHNT, CDR2 YYREEE, per germline (reference sequence). The CDR3 sequence is 14 residues long. CDR3 nucleotides: TGTGCCAGCAGCGCGGGACTAGCGGGGGGCAGGGAGTACTTC. Amino acid sequence: CASSAGLAGGREYF.

The chain recombines TRBV5-1 with TRBJ2-1, with D maybe TRBD2 (5 bases). Per germline, CDR1 SGHRS and CDR2 YFSETQ. Trimming stripped 5 bases from V and 8 bases from J, with 8 bases between. This CDR3 is 11 amino acids long. The CDR3 reads CASSREHEQFF. In DNA form, the CDR3 reads TGCGCCAGCAGTAGGGAGCATGAGCAGTTCTTC.

This chain joins TRBV9 and TRBJ2-7, with 8 nucleotides matching TRBD2. The junction had 7 bases not matched to a gene; V was cut back by 4 bases and J by 4 bases. From germline, CDR1 is SGDLS and CDR2 YYNGEE. The CDR3 sequence is 14 residues long. The DNA for the CDR3 is TGTGCCAGCAGCCAACGGGGGGGCTGGTACGAGCAGTACTTC. This gives the protein CASSQRGGWYEQYF.

Only one count was recorded for this clone. The chain is built from TRBV12-5 and TRBJ2-1; 9 bases line up with TRBD1. CDR3 size: 14 residues. The V and J ends lost 5 bases and 8 bases, in that order; junction bases with no gene match: 7. Germline assignment: CDR1 LGHNT and CDR2 FRNRAP. The CDR3 sequence: CASGVQGAADEQFF. As DNA, the CDR3 is TGTGCTAGTGGTGTACAGGGGGCGGCGGATGAGCAGTTCTTC.

The rearrangement joins TRBV19 to TRBJ2-7, with D perhaps matching TRBD1 (6 bases). The CDR3 totals 11 residues. Trimming cost V 6 bases and J 5 bases, with 8 bases left between them. Germline V lookup: CDR1 LNHDA, CDR2 SQIVND (reference sequence). In nucleotides, the CDR3 is TGTGCCAGTAGGGGGGCAGACGAGCAGTACTTC. Its translation: CASRGADEQYF. Full variable domain (rest looked up from reference TRBV19 and TRBJ2-7): DGGITQSPKYLFRKEGQNVTLSCEQNLNHDAMYWYRQDPGQGLRLIYYSQIVNDFQKGDIAEGYSVSREKKESFPLTVTSAQKNPTAFYLCASRGADEQYFGPGTRLTVT.

The V and J genes are TRBV19 and TRBJ2-3; 12 bases align to TRBD2. Trimming took 5 bases from V and 2 from J; bases not matched to a gene: 5. CDR3 length equals 16 residues. From germline, CDR1 is LNHDA and CDR2 SQIVND (reference sequence). The DNA of the CDR3 is TGTGCCAGTAGTCTGCTAGCGGGAGGGATCACAGATACGCAGTATTTT. It specifies CASSLLAGGITDTQYF.

The rearrangement links TRBV6-5 to TRBJ2-1; weak D call: TRBD1 (5 bases). The ends were cut back, 5 bases at V and 10 bases at J, with 18 bases in the middle. Germline V gene lookup returns CDR1 MNHEY and CDR2 SVGAGI. The CDR3 runs 14 residues. The CDR3 sequence is CASSPRVLSGEQFF. DNA for the CDR3: TGTGCCAGCAGTCCCCGGGTCCTCTCAGGGGAGCAGTTCTTC.

The chain joins TRBV4-3 to TRBJ1-5; TRBD1 matches at 9 bases. J lost 4 bases, V lost 0 bases, and 1 base had no gene match. There are 15 residues in the CDR3. Germline V gene lookup returns CDR1 LGHNA and CDR2 YSLEER. The CDR3 region has the DNA TGCGCCAGCAGCCAAGAGACAGGGGGAAATCAGCCCCAGCATTTT. Its protein product is CASSQETGGNQPQHF.

V gene TRBV11-1 combines with J gene TRBJ2-2; D not resolved. This CDR3 has 14 amino acids. CDR1 is SGHAT and CDR2 is FQDESV in the germline V gene (reference sequence). V lost 0 bases and J 4 bases, leaving 6 bases between the germline ends. CDR3 region: CASSLARGTGELFF. The CDR3 nucleotides are TGTGCCAGCAGCTTAGCGCGAGGCACCGGGGAGCTGTTTTTT.

The rearrangement joins TRBV7-2 to TRBJ2-7; D possibly corresponds to TRBD1 (6 bases). Trimming took off 3 bases at V and 2 bases at J, with 14 bases between the two ends. The CDR3 runs 15 residues. Germline assignment: CDR1 SGHTA and CDR2 FQGNSA. The DNA of the CDR3 is TGTGCCAGCAGCTTCAAATGGACAGCAACCTACGAGCAGTACTTC. It translates to CASSFKWTATYEQYF.

The gene calls are TRBV10-1 and TRBJ2-4; 7 nucleotides agree with TRBD1. Looked up from germline, CDR1 is WNHNN and CDR2 is SYGVQD (reference sequence). The CDR3 covers 14 residues. Unmatched junction bases numbered 8, after V lost 9 bases and J lost 3 bases. The chain's CDR3 is CAREDRFVKNIQYF. The DNA for the CDR3 is TGCGCCAGAGAGGACAGGTTCGTCAAAAACATTCAGTACTTC.

The chain carries TRBV27 and TRBJ2-7; 10 positions agree with TRBD2. Germline-derived CDR1 and CDR2 are MNHEY and SMNVEV (reference sequence). The junction had 2 bases not matched to a gene; V was cut back by 3 bases and J by 3 bases. CDR3 length equals 14 residues. CDR3 nucleotides: TGTGCCAGCAGTTTTCTAGCGGGAGTCTACGAGCAGTACTTC. Residues: CASSFLAGVYEQYF.

The rearrangement joins TRBV27 to TRBJ2-3; TRBD2 agrees at 7 bases. J was trimmed by 5 bases and V by 5 bases; bases with no gene match: 7. Germline V CDR1 and CDR2: MNHEY, SMNVEV (reference sequence). CDR3 length: 14 residues. The CDR3 reads CASSPRTRGDTQYF. CDR3 DNA sequence: TGTGCCAGCAGTCCCCGGACTAGAGGAGATACGCAGTATTTT.

The V call is TRBV9, the J call TRBJ1-2, with a weak D call TRBD1 (5 bases). The V and J ends lost 4 bases and 1 base respectively, with 17 bases between them. This CDR3 spans 16 amino acids. Germline V gives CDR1 SGDLS, CDR2 YYNGEE. CDR3 coding DNA: TGTGCCAGCAGCTTTACAGAGGGACTCCTTAACTATGGCTACACCTTC. Its translation is CASSFTEGLLNYGYTF.

V gene TRBV7-2 combines with J gene TRBJ1-2; 8 bases match TRBD1. The V gene end was trimmed by 4 bases and the J gene end by 4 bases; junction bases not matched to a gene: 5. The germline gives CDR1 SGHTA, CDR2 FQGNSA. CDR3 length equals 14 residues. The CDR3, as DNA: TGTGCCAGCAGCTCGGGACAGGTTGGCTATGGCTACACCTTC. It codes for CASSSGQVGYGYTF. The variable domain in full, with the rest retrieved from reference TRBV7-2 and TRBJ1-2, is GAGVSQSPSNKVTEKGKDVELRCDPISGHTALYWYRQSLGQGLEFLIYFQGNSAPDKSGLPSDRFSAERTGGSVSTLTIQRTQQEDSAVYLCASSSGQVGYGYTFGSGTRLTVV.

Comments on this clone: Other nucleotide sequences in the sample specify the same CDR3. V and J are TRBV6-5 and TRBJ2-7, with TRBD2 as a possible D gene (6 bases). The CDR3 consists of 15 residues. The V gene's germline CDR1 is MNHEY and CDR2 SVGAGI. The V gene lost 0 bases and the J gene lost 4 bases, with 13 bases spanning the gap. The CDR3 DNA sequence: TGTGCCAGCAGTTACTCGAGGGCGGGAACTTACGAGCAGTACTTC. It is translated as CASSYSRAGTYEQYF.

The CDR3 is CASSLSGRGMDTQYF. The CDR3 DNA is TGTGCCAGCAGTTTATCCGGCAGGGGGATGGATACGCAGTATTTT. The genes are TRBV27 and TRBJ2-3; TRBD1 matches at 7 bases. The CDR3 length is 15 residues. V shed 0 bases and J 6 bases; nucleotides not matched to a gene: 6. The germline V gene encodes CDR1 MNHEY and CDR2 SMNVEV (reference sequence).

The chain joins TRBV2 to TRBJ1-3; D uncertain. CDR1 is SNHLY and CDR2 is FYNNEI in the germline V gene. The CDR3 contains 14 residues. V shed 8 bases and J shed 3 bases, with 14 bases lying between them. The CDR3 spells CASPVREDGNTIYF. The DNA for the CDR3 is TGTGCCAGCCCCGTCCGTGAGGATGGAAACACCATATATTTT. The complete variable domain, with remaining parts taken from reference TRBV2 and TRBJ1-3, reads EPEVTQTPSHQVTQMGQEVILRCVPISNHLYFYWYRQILGQKVEFLVSFYNNEISEKSEIFDDQFSVERPDGSNFTLKIRSTKLEDSAMYFCASPVREDGNTIYFGEGSWLTVV.

The J gene is TRBJ2-7, the V gene TRBV7-9, with D maybe TRBD2 (5 bases). The CDR3 sequence is 16 residues long. Germline CDR1 is SEHNR and CDR2 is FQNEAQ (reference sequence). Trimming cost V 5 bases and J 0 bases, with 17 bases left between them. CDR3 region: CASSHRRRAFSYEQYF. CDR3 bases: TGTGCCAGCAGCCATCGACGGCGGGCTTTCTCCTACGAGCAGTACTTC. The full variable domain, completed using reference TRBV7-9 and TRBJ2-7, is DTGVSQNPRHKITKRGQNVTFRCDPISEHNRLYWYRQTLGQGPEFLTYFQNEAQLEKSRLLSDRFSAERPKGSFSTLEIQRTEQGDSAMYLCASSHRRRAFSYEQYFGPGTRLTVT.